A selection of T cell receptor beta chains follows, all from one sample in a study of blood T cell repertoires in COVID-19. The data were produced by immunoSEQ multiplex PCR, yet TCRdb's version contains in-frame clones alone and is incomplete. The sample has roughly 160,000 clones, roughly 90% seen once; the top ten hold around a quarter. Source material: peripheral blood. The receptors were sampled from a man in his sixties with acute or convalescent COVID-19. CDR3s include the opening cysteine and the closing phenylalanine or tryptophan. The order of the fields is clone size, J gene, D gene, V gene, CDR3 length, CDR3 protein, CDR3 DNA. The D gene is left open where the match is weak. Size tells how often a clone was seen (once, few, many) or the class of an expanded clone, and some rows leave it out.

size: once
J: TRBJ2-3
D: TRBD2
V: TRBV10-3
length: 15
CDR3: CAISGGGGGTDTQYF
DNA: TGTGCCATCAGTGGGGGCGGGGGGGGCACAGATACGCAGTATTTT

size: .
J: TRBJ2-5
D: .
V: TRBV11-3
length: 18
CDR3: CASSLGIPGHQFQETQYF
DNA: TGTGCCAGCAGCTTAGGCATTCCGGGACACCAGTTCCAAGAGACCCAGTACTTC

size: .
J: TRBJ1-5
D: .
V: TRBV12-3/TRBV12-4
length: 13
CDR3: CASSPRGGEPQHF
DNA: TGTGCCAGCAGTCCCAGGGGCGGAGAGCCCCAGCATTTT

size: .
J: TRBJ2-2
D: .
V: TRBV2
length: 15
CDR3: CASRPRVTNTGELFF
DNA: TGTGCCAGCAGACCCCGGGTAACGAACACCGGGGAGCTGTTTTTT

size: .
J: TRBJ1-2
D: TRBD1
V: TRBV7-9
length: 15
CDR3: CASSLGTGSFYGYTF
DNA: TGTGCCAGCAGCTTGGGGACAGGGAGCTTCTATGGCTACACCTTC

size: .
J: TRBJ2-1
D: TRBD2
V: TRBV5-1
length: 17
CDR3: CASSPIPSGGSYNEQFF
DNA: TGCGCCAGCAGCCCCATACCTAGCGGGGGGTCTTACAATGAGCAGTTCTTC

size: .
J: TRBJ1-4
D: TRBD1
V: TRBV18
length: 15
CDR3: CASSPYRGANEKLFF
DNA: TGTGCCAGCTCACCATACAGGGGGGCTAATGAAAAACTGTTTTTT

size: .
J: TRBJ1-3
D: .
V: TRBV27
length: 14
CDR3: CASSPGGPGNTIYF
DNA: TGTGCCAGCAGCCCGGGTGGTCCTGGAAACACCATATATTTT

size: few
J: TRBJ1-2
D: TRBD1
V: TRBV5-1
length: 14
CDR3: CASSLAQGADGYTF
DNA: TGCGCCAGCAGCTTGGCCCAGGGGGCAGACGGCTACACCTTC

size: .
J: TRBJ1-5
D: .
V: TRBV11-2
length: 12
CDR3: CASSVNNQPQHF
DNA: TGTGCCAGCAGCGTAAATAATCAGCCCCAGCATTTT

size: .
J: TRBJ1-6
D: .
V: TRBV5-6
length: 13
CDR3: CASSLSRGSPLHF
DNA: TGTGCCAGCAGCTTGAGCAGGGGTTCACCCCTCCACTTT

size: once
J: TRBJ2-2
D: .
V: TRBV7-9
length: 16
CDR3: CASSPGSSGGTGELFF
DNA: TGTGCCAGCAGCCCCGGGAGTTCAGGGGGCACCGGGGAGCTGTTTTTT

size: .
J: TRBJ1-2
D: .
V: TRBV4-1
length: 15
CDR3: CASSHGTVANYGYTF
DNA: TGCGCCAGCAGCCACGGGACTGTAGCTAACTATGGCTACACCTTC

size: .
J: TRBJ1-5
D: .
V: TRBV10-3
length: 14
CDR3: CAISESKGAQPQHF
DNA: TGTGCCATCAGTGAGTCTAAGGGAGCGCAGCCCCAGCATTTT

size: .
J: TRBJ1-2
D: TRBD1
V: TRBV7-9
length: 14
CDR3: CASSLKDRGYGYTF
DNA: TGTGCCAGCAGCTTAAAAGACAGGGGATATGGCTACACCTTC

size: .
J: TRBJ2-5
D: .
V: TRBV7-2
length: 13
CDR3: CASSLNRQETQYF
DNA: TGTGCCAGCAGCTTAAACCGGCAAGAGACCCAGTACTTC

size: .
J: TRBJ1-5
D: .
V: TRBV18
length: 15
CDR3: CASSPLAGIEQPQHF
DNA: TGTGCCAGCTCACCACTTGCAGGGATAGAACAGCCCCAGCATTTT

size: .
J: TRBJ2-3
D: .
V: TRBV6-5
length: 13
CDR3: CASSSGVGDTQYF
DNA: TGTGCCAGCAGTTCCGGTGTCGGGGATACGCAGTATTTT

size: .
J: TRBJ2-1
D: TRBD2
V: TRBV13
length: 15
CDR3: CASSPLAGGSNEQFF
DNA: TGTGCCAGCAGCCCGCTAGCGGGGGGGTCTAATGAGCAGTTCTTC

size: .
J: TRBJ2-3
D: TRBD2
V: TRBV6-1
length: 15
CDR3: CASSETSGGDGTQYF
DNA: TGTGCCAGCAGTGAAACTAGCGGGGGGGATGGTACGCAGTATTTT

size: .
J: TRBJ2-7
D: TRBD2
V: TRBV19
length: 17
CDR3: CASSKGTSGSRGYEQYF
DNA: TGTGCCAGTAGTAAAGGGACTAGCGGGAGTCGCGGGTACGAGCAGTACTTC

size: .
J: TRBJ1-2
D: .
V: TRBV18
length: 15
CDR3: CASSRETGLNYGYTF
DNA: TGTGCCAGCTCACGGGAAACAGGCCTTAACTATGGCTACACCTTC

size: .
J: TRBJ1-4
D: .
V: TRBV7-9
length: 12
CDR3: CAIWDKDEKLFF
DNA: TGTGCCATCTGGGACAAGGATGAAAAACTGTTTTTT

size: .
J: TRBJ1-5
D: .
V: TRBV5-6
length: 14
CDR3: CASSLRGAGQPQHF
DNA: TGTGCCAGCAGCCTTCGTGGGGCAGGTCAGCCCCAGCATTTT

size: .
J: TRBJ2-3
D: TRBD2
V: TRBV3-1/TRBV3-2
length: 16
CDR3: CASSQVAGGVPDTQYF
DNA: TGTGCCAGCAGCCAAGTCGCGGGAGGTGTCCCAGATACGCAGTATTTT

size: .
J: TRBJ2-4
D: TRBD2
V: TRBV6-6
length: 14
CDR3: CASSVSGPASIQYF
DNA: TGTGCCAGCAGTGTTAGCGGGCCCGCTAGCATTCAGTACTTC

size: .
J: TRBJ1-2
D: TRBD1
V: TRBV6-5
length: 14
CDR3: CASSYPGGNYGYTF
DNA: TGTGCCAGCAGTTACCCAGGGGGCAACTATGGCTACACCTTC

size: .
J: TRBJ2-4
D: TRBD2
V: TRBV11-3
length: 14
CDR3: CASSFLAGGGIQYF
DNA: TGTGCCAGCAGCTTTCTAGCGGGAGGGGGTATTCAGTACTTC

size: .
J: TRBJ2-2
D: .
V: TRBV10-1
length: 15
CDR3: CASSEAGSPAGELFF
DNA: TGCGCCAGCAGTGAGGCGGGGAGTCCAGCCGGGGAGCTGTTTTTT

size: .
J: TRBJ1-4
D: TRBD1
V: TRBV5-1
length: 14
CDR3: CASRGDRLFEKLFF
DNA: TGCGCCAGCAGGGGGGACAGGCTGTTCGAAAAACTGTTTTTT

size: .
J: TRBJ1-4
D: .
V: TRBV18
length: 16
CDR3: CASSPPQGRMGEKLFF
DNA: TGTGCCAGCTCACCACCTCAGGGGCGGATGGGTGAAAAACTGTTTTTT

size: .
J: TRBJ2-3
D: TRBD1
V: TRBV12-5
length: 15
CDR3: CASGWSTGSTDTQYF
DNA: TGTGCTAGTGGTTGGTCGACAGGGTCGACAGATACGCAGTATTTT

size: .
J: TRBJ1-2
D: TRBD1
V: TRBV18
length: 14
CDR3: CASSPDRTGDGYTF
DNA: TGTGCCAGCTCACCAGATCGTACAGGGGACGGCTACACCTTC

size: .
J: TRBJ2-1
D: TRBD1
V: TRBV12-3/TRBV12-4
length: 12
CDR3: CASSRDRGLQFF
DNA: TGTGCCAGCAGTCGAGACAGGGGCCTGCAGTTCTTC

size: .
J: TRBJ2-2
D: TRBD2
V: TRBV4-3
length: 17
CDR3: CASSPRVWREITGELFF
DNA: TGCGCCAGCAGCCCAAGGGTGTGGCGGGAGATTACCGGGGAGCTGTTTTTT

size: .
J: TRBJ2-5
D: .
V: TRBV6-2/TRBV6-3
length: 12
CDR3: CASSSSVETQYF
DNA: TGTGCCAGCAGTTCTAGCGTCGAGACCCAGTACTTC

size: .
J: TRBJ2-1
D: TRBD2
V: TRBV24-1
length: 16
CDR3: CATSDLMVAGRGEQFF
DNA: TGTGCCACCAGTGATTTGATGGTAGCGGGACGGGGAGAGCAGTTCTTC

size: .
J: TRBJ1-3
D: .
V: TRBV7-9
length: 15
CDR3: CASSSATGSGNTIYF
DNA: TGTGCCAGCAGCTCGGCGACAGGCTCTGGAAACACCATATATTTT

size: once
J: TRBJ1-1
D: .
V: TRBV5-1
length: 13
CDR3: CASSFLMNTEAFF
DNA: TGCGCCAGCAGCTTCCTAATGAACACTGAAGCTTTCTTT

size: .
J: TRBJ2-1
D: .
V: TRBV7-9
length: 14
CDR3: CASSFTGGDDEQFF
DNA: TGTGCCAGCAGCTTCACTGGCGGGGACGATGAGCAGTTCTTC

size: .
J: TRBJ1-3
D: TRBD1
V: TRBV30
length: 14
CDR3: CAWSLRGPGNTIYF
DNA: TGTGCCTGGAGCCTCAGGGGGCCTGGAAACACCATATATTTT

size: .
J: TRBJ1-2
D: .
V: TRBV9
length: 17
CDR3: CASSPGGLPESNYGYTF
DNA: TGTGCCAGCAGCCCCGGAGGTTTACCCGAGTCTAACTATGGCTACACCTTC

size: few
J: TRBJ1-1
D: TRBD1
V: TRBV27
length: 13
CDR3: CASSDRDNTEAFF
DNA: TGTGCCAGTTCGGACAGGGACAACACTGAAGCTTTCTTT

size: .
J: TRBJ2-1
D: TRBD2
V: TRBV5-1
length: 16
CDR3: CASSVTTSGGSNEQFF
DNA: TGCGCCAGCAGCGTAACGACTAGCGGGGGCAGTAATGAGCAGTTCTTC

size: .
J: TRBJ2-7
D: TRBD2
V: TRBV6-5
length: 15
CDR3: CASSTTGTSGYEQYF
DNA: TGTGCCAGCAGCACCACCGGGACTAGCGGCTACGAGCAGTACTTC

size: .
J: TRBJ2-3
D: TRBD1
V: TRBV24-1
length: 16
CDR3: CATSDLGQGSTDTQYF
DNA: TGTGCCACCAGTGATTTGGGACAGGGGAGCACAGATACGCAGTATTTT

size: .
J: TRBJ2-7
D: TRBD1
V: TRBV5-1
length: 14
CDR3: CASSRGGQGYEQYF
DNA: TGCGCCAGCAGCCGAGGAGGACAGGGCTACGAGCAGTACTTC

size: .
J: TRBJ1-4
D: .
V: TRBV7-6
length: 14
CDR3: CASSLAGEGEKLFF
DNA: TGTGCCAGCAGCTTAGCTGGCGAGGGAGAAAAACTGTTTTTT

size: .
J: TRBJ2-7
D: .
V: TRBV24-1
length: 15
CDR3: CATSDFGGRLYEQYF
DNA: TGTGCCACCAGTGATTTCGGCGGGCGCCTCTACGAGCAGTACTTC

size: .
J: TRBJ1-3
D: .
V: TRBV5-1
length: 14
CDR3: CASSLRQGGDTIYF
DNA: TGCGCCAGCAGCTTGAGGCAGGGTGGGGACACCATATATTTT

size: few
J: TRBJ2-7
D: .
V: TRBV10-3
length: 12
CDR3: CAISESGYEQYF
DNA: TGTGCCATCAGTGAGAGCGGCTACGAGCAGTACTTC

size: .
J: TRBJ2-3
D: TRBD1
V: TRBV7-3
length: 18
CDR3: CASSLTRAGGAGTDTQYF
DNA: TGTGCCAGCAGCTTAACAAGGGCAGGGGGCGCTGGGACAGATACGCAGTATTTT

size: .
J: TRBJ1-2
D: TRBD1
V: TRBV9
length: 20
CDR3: CASSVSGPPRQGPPNYGYTF
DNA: TGTGCCAGCAGTGTTAGTGGGCCACCTCGACAGGGCCCTCCTAACTATGGCTACACCTTC